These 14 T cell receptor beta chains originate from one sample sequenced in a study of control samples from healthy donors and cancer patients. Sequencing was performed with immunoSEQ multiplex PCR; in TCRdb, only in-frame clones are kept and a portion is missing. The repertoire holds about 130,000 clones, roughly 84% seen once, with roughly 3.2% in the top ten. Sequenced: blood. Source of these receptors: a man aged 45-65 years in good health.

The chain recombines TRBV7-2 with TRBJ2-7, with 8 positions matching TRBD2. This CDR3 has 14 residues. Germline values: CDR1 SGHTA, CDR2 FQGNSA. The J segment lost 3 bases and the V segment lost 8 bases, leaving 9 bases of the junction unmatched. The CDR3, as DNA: TGTGCCAGCGGGGTAAGCGGGGGTCGCTACGAGCAGTACTTC. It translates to CASGVSGGRYEQYF.

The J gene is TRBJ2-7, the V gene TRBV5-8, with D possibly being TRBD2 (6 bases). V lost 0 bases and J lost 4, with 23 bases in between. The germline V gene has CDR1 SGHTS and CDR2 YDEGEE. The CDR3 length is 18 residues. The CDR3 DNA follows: TGTGCCAGCAGCTTGGATCTAGGAGGGGACTGGACTCCTTACGAGCAGTACTTC. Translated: CASSLDLGGDWTPYEQYF.

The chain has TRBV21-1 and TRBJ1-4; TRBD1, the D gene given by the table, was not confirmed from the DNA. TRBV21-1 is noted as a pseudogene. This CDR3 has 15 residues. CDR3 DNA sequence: TGTGCCAGCAGCGACCCAGGGGCGATCCTAGGTATGCTGTTTTTT. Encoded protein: CASSDPGAILGMLFF.

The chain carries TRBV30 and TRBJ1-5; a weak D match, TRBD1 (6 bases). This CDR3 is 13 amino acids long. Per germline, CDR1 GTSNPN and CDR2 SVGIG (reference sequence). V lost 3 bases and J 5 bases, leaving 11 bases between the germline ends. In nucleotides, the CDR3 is TGTGCCTGGAGCCCTGGGGGGCATCAGCCCCAGCATTTT. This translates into CAWSPGGHQPQHF.

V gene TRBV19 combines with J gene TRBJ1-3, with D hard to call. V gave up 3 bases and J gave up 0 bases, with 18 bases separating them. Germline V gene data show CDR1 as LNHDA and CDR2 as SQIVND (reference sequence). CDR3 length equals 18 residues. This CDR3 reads CASSIHFEQPDSGNTIYF. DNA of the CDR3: TGTGCCAGTAGTATTCATTTCGAGCAACCTGACTCTGGAAACACCATATATTTT.

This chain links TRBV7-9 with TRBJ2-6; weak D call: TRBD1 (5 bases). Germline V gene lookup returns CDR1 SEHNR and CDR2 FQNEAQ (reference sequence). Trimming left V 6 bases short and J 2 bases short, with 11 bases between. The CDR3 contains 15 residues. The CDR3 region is CASRIQEPGANVLTF. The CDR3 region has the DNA TGTGCCAGCAGGATACAGGAGCCTGGGGCCAACGTCCTGACTTTC. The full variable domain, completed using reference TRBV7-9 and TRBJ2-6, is DTGVSQNPRHKITKRGQNVTFRCDPISEHNRLYWYRQTLGQGPEFLTYFQNEAQLEKSRLLSDRFSAERPKGSFSTLEIQRTEQGDSAMYLCASRIQEPGANVLTFGAGSRLTVL.

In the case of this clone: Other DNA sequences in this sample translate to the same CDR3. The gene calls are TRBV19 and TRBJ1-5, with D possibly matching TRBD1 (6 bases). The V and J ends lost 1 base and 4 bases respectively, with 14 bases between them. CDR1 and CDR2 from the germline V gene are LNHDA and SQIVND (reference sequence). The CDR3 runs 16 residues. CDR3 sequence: CASSIGGTPGNQPQHF. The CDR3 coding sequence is TGTGCCAGTAGTATAGGCGGGACACCGGGGAATCAGCCCCAGCATTTT.

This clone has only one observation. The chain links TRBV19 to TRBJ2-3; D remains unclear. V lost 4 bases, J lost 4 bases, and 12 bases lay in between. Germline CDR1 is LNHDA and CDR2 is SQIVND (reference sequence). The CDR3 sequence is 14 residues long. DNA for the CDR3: TGTGCCAGTAGTAGGAACCCGGGTGCAGATACGCAGTATTTT. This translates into CASSRNPGADTQYF.

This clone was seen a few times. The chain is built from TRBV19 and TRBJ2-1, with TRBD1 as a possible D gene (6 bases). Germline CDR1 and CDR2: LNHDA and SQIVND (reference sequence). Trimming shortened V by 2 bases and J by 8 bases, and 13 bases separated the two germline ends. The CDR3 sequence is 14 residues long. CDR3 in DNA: TGTGCCAGTAGTATAAGGGGGAGCGGCCATGAGCAGTTCTTC. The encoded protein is CASSIRGSGHEQFF.

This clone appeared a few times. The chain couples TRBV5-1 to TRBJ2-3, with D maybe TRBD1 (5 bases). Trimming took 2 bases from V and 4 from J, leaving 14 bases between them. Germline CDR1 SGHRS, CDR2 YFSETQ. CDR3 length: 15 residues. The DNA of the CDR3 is TGCGCCAGCAGCTTAAGCGACGTCAGGGCAGATACGCAGTATTTT. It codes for CASSLSDVRADTQYF.

The CDR3 DNA is TGCGCCAGCACCCACCGACAGCTCTCCTACAATGAGCAGTTCTTC. Its translation: CASTHRQLSYNEQFF. The gene calls are TRBV5-1 and TRBJ2-1; D is possibly TRBD1 (5 bases). Trimming stripped 6 bases from V and 0 bases from J, with 13 bases between. Looked up from germline, CDR1 is SGHRS and CDR2 is YFSETQ. CDR3 size: 15 residues.

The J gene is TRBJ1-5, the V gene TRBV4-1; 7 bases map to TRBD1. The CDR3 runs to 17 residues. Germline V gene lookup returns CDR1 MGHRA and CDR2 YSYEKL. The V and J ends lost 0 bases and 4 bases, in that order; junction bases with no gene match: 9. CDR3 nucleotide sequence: TGCGCCAGCAGCCAAGAAAGCGGCACAGGGGTAAATCAGCCCCAGCATTTT. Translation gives CASSQESGTGVNQPQHF.

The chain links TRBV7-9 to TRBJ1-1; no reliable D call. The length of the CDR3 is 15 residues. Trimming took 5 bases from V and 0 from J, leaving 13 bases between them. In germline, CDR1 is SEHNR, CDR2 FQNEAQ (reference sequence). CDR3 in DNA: TGTGCCAGCAGCCCGGTTGCGGATTTGAACACTGAAGCTTTCTTT. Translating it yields CASSPVADLNTEAFF.

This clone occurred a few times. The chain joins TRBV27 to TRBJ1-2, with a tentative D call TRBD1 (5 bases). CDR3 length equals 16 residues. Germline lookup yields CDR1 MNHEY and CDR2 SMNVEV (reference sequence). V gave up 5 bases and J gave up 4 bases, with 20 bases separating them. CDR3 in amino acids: CASSAVGSGGSYGYTF. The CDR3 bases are TGTGCCAGCAGTGCAGTAGGATCCGGGGGTAGCTATGGCTACACCTTC.